A single sample gave rise to the 4 T cell receptor beta chains below, sequenced in a study of spatial heterogeneity in lung cancer. Each CDR3 protein is one row after TCRdb ran MiXCR on the 5' RACE reads. Of about 120,000 distinct CDR3 sequences in the sample, 10% to 15% were seen once. The time point was: blood at routine non-recurrence follow-up after resection. Whole RNA, which was extracted from tumor, nontumor lung tissue or frozen PBMC, was sequenced without any cell sorting. The sequencing used PBMCs, collected at follow-up. The receptors come from a male donor with early-stage non-small cell lung cancer.

This clonotype was seen a handful of times. The V gene is TRBV6-1, the J gene TRBJ2-7, with D possibly being TRBD1 (6 bases). The CDR3 has 12 residues. Germline-derived CDR1 and CDR2 are MNHNS and SASEGT. V shed 0 bases and J shed 12 bases, with 12 bases lying between them. The CDR3 DNA reads TGTGCCAGCAGTGAAGCGGGGACAAGGGTGTACTTC. Encoded protein: CASSEAGTRVYF.

This clonotype was recorded at least ten times. The chain carries TRBV2 and TRBJ2-3; D ambiguous. From germline, CDR1 is SNHLY and CDR2 FYNNEI. This CDR3 is built from 10 residues. The V end lost 8 bases, the J end lost 3 bases, and 3 bases lay between the germline ends. Here the CDR3 DNA reads TGTGCCAGCCTGACAGATACGCAGTATTTT. As protein: CASLTDTQYF.

This clonotype was counted at least ten times. The chain has TRBV20-1 and TRBJ1-2; the match to TRBD1 covers 8 bases. Germline CDR1 is DFQATT and CDR2 is SNEGSKA (reference sequence). V shed 2 bases and J 5 bases; nucleotides not matched to a gene: 4. CDR3 length equals 13 residues. The CDR3 bases are TGCAGTGCTAGATTCACAGGGGGGTATGGCTACACCTTC. Its protein product is CSARFTGGYGYTF.

This clonotype was recorded at least ten times. The chain recombines TRBV6-2 or TRBV6-3 with TRBJ1-1; 7 bases are a match to TRBD1. CDR1 is MNHEY and CDR2 is SVGEGT in the germline V gene. This CDR3 region has 15 residues. V gave up 6 bases and J gave up 9 bases; unmatched junction bases: 16. The CDR3 loop is CASSFIITGVGQAFF. The CDR3 nucleotides read TGTGCCAGCAGCTTCATCATCACAGGGGTAGGTCAAGCTTTCTTT.